The 16 T cell receptor beta chains in this list originate from one sample, sequenced in a study of identical twins. TCRdb reprocessed the 5' RACE reads with MiXCR, giving one entry per CDR3 protein. Among about 660,000 distinct CDR3 sequences listed, over 8.5% were seen once. The same specimen was also included in a second study, on yellow fever vaccine responses in identical twins.

Material for sequencing was PBMCs. These receptors all come from a woman in her late teens or twenties in good health.

Only a few counts were recorded for this clonotype. The genes are TRBV13 and TRBJ2-5; weak D call: TRBD1 (6 bases). Trimming pared 3 bases from V and 1 base from J, leaving 12 bases between. CDR1 and CDR2 (germline): PRHDT, FYEKMQ (reference sequence). The CDR3 totals 15 residues. CDR3 sequence (DNA): TGTGCCAGCAGCTTCCGGGACACCCTCCAAGAGACCCAGTACTTC. Protein sequence: CASSFRDTLQETQYF.

A remark on this clonotype: A much larger clone is a single base away; this may be a read error. The genes are TRBV12-3 or TRBV12-4 and TRBJ1-1; tentatively, D is TRBD1 (5 bases). The CDR3 has 13 residues. The CDR3, as DNA: TGTGTCAGCGCGGCAGGGTGGGACTCTGAAGCTTTCTTT. It codes for CVSAAGWDSEAFF.

The chain has TRBV12-3 or TRBV12-4 and TRBJ2-1; D perhaps matches TRBD1 (5 bases). V shed 6 bases and J shed 12 bases, with 9 bases lying between them. The CDR3 consists of 10 residues. The CDR3 bases are TGTGCCAGCAGCGACAGTCTGCAGTTCTTC. The encoded protein is CASSDSLQFF.

The chain employs TRBV18 and TRBJ2-3, with 9 bases fitting TRBD1. The CDR3 sequence is 18 residues long. Trimming removed 3 bases from V and 0 bases from J; junction bases left unmatched: 10. Per the germline V gene, CDR1 is KGHSH and CDR2 is LQKENI. CDR3 amino acids: CASSPSRGTGSSTDTQYF. CDR3 coding DNA: TGTGCCAGCTCACCCTCCCGAGGGACAGGGTCTAGCACAGATACGCAGTATTTT. The entire variable domain, with the rest obtained from reference TRBV18 and TRBJ2-3, is as follows: NAGVMQNPRHLVRRRGQEARLRCSPMKGHSHVYWYRQLPEEGLKFMVYLQKENIIDESGMPKERFSAEFPKEGPSILRIQQVVRGDSAAYFCASSPSRGTGSSTDTQYFGPGTRLTVL.

In this sample, this clonotype turned up many times. The chain links TRBV5-1 to TRBJ2-5; 11 bases are a match to TRBD1. V lost 1 base, J lost 3 bases, and 5 bases stayed unmatched. CDR1 is SGHRS, CDR2 YFSETQ, per germline. The CDR3 covers 16 residues. For the CDR3, the DNA is TGCGCCAGCAGCTTGCTGGGGACAGGGGGGAAAGAGACCCAGTACTTC. Its protein product is CASSLLGTGGKETQYF.

This clonotype was seen at least ten times. The genes are TRBV7-3 and TRBJ2-7; D is undetermined. The germline V gene has CDR1 SGHTA and CDR2 FQGTGA. With 0 bases removed from V and 6 bases from J, the gap between germline ends came to 9 bases. CDR3 length: 13 amino acids. Here the CDR3 DNA reads TGTGCCAGCAGCTTAACAGGGTTGGGCGAGCAGTACTTC. Translated, it gives CASSLTGLGEQYF.

The gene calls are TRBV12-3 or TRBV12-4 and TRBJ2-1; 8 nucleotides match TRBD2. V gave up 6 bases and J gave up 4 bases; unmatched junction bases: 11. The CDR3 has 16 residues. CDR3 protein: CASSRLATLPYNEQFF. The CDR3 DNA reads as TGTGCCAGCAGCCGACTAGCGACGTTACCATACAATGAGCAGTTCTTC.

This clonotype has at least ten counts. CDR3 region: CASSLNYNEQFF. The CDR3 coding sequence is TGTGCCAGCAGTTTAAATTACAATGAGCAGTTCTTC. The J gene is TRBJ2-1, the V gene TRBV12-3 or TRBV12-4; the D is unclear. Trimming took off 2 bases at V and 4 bases at J, with 3 bases between the two ends. This CDR3 has 12 amino acids.

The sample holds a few counts of this clonotype. The chain is built from TRBV20-1 and TRBJ1-1; the D gene is possibly TRBD1 (6 bases). The CDR3 is made up of 15 amino acids. Trimming took 2 bases from V and 3 from J, leaving 16 bases between them. Looked up from germline, CDR1 is DFQATT and CDR2 is SNEGSKA (reference sequence). CDR3 DNA: TGCAGTGCTAGACCACTGACAGGAGGGCACACTGAAGCTTTCTTT. The encoded protein is CSARPLTGGHTEAFF.

This clonotype occurred a few times. This rearrangement joins TRBV4-3 to TRBJ2-5; D not certain. The length of the CDR3 is 16 residues. Trimming stripped 1 base from V and 1 base from J, with 13 bases between. Germline loops: CDR1 LGHNA, CDR2 YSLEER. CDR3: CASSQVPGRSQETQYF. CDR3 nucleotides: TGCGCCAGCAGCCAAGTCCCCGGCAGGTCCCAAGAGACCCAGTACTTC.

The CDR3 DNA is TGTGCCAGCGGGAATCCGGGACTAGCGTCGTACGAGCAGTACTTC. Amino acid sequence: CASGNPGLASYEQYF. The chain recombines TRBV6-2 or TRBV6-3 with TRBJ2-7, with 10 bases fitting TRBD2. Germline lookup yields CDR1 MNHEY and CDR2 SVGEGT. V lost 8 bases, J lost 4 bases, and 11 bases stayed unmatched. This CDR3 region has 15 residues.

This clonotype was counted only a few times. The chain carries TRBV18 and TRBJ2-7; no clear D gene. Trimming stripped 1 base from V and 2 bases from J, with 6 bases between. The CDR3 loop spans 13 amino acids. Per germline, CDR1 KGHSH and CDR2 LQKENI. The CDR3 DNA is TGTGCCAGCTCACCACTGCCTACCTACGAGCAGTACTTC. It specifies CASSPLPTYEQYF.

In this sample, this clonotype turned up many times. The chain couples TRBV14 to TRBJ2-1; 9 positions match TRBD2. The CDR3 is made up of 15 amino acids. CDR1 is SGHDN and CDR2 is FVKESK in the germline V gene. The V and J ends lost 2 bases and 4 bases, in that order; junction bases with no gene match: 3. CDR3 region: CASSQPLAGYNEQFF. The CDR3 nucleotides read TGTGCCAGCAGCCAACCCCTAGCGGGGTACAATGAGCAGTTCTTC.

The rearrangement links TRBV28 to TRBJ1-2, with a possible D match to TRBD1 (5 bases). V lost 4 bases, J lost 5 bases, and 17 bases lay in between. Germline V gene data show CDR1 as MDHEN and CDR2 as SYDVKM. The CDR3 totals 15 residues. The CDR3 loop reads CASSSAGTPRYGYTF. The CDR3 DNA reads TGTGCCAGCAGTTCGGCCGGGACCCCGCGGTATGGCTACACCTTC.

This clonotype appeared many times. CDR3 residues: CATSTDRHSNQPQHF. The CDR3 region has the DNA TGTGCCACCAGCACCGACAGACATAGCAATCAGCCCCAGCATTTT. The chain combines TRBV15 with TRBJ1-5; the D gene is possibly TRBD1 (5 bases). Germline CDR1 reads LNHNV; CDR2 reads YYDKDF (reference sequence). The CDR3 is made up of 15 amino acids. Deletions cut 4 bases from V and 0 bases from J, with 10 bases between.

This clonotype showed up just a few times. The chain couples TRBV12-3 or TRBV12-4 to TRBJ1-2, with TRBD1 matching over 9 bases. Germline trimming cut 6 bases from V and 1 base from J; bases unmatched to any gene: 3. CDR3 length: 14 amino acids. CDR3 protein: CASSSGQGNYGYTF. CDR3 nucleotide sequence: TGTGCCAGCAGCTCGGGACAGGGTAACTATGGCTACACCTTC.